What follows describes a single TCR beta chain. The antigen remains undetermined. The V end was cut by 6 bases, the J end by 0 bases, with 14 bases between. Germline CDR1 is MNHEY and CDR2 is SVGAGI. The CDR3 loop spans 16 amino acids. Study findings and constraints: Tumor-infiltrating Treg TCR alpha and beta sequences overlapped most with tumor naive CD4+ T cells, then blood naive. Larger-cohort validation covered only one TCR beta V-J rearrangement.

Purified naive CD4+ T cells were depleted of CD25+ Tregs. MiXCR, applied by TCRdb to the 5' RACE reads, yields one record per CDR3 protein. Among 8,000 or so distinct CDR3 sequences listed, around 67% were seen once. This receptor was identified in a female donor with breast cancer. The sequenced material came from tumor-infiltrating naive CD4+ T cells sorted from the breast tumor. Subset defined: naive CD4+ T cells, CD4+CD45RA+CD25-. The rearrangement uses TRBV6-5 and TRBJ1-4; D perhaps matches TRBD1 (6 bases). The CDR3 spells CASRPRTAATNEKLFF. The CDR3 nucleotides are TGTGCCAGCAGACCCAGGACAGCTGCAACTAATGAAAAACTGTTTTTT.